Listed below are T cell receptor beta chains from one sample, sequenced in a study of beta chain features in type 1 diabetes. Clones were read by immunoSEQ multiplex PCR, and TCRdb kept only the in-frame ones, dropping some. Of about 350,000 clones listed, roughly a fifth are singletons. Sequences were obtained from naive CD4+ T cells from blood. These receptors were obtained from a woman under 30 in good health. Both conserved end residues are part of each CDR3. Fields, in order: J gene, V gene, CDR3 protein.

>TRBJ2-3|TRBV6-1
CAGTSGGVQDTQYF
>TRBJ2-3|TRBV7-3
CASSSRGGGTDTQYF
>TRBJ2-6|TRBV4-2
CASSQDLGRGTGANVPTF
>TRBJ1-2|TRBV20-1
CSAARDYGYTF
>TRBJ1-4|TRBV14
CASSHWTEKLFF
>TRBJ2-3|TRBV30
CAWSRGGITDTQYF
>TRBJ1-1|TRBV29-1
CSVLGRVGNTEAFF
>TRBJ2-1|TRBV29-1
CSVDRGWDEQFF
>TRBJ2-7|TRBV15
CATSRGASGTFYEQYF
>TRBJ1-5|TRBV4-3
CASSQLPGSNQPQHF
>TRBJ1-2|TRBV30
CAWSVHGGGYTF
>TRBJ1-6|TRBV7-6
CASASRRREGGYNSPLHF
>TRBJ2-5|TRBV7-9
CASTYGTGDGETQYF
>TRBJ1-2|TRBV5-6
CASSRQGSYGYTF
>TRBJ1-1|TRBV7-9
CASTLTVNTEAFF
>TRBJ1-2|TRBV5-4
CASRPGTGVYGYTF
>TRBJ1-5|TRBV7-2
CASSFVTGVSNQPQHF
>TRBJ1-1|TRBV30
CAWRVRVRTEAFF
>TRBJ1-4|TRBV7-2
CASSPRTGEEKLFF
>TRBJ1-1|TRBV23-1
CASSHQEEGAAAFF
>TRBJ2-5|TRBV18
CASSSQTGPQETQYF
>TRBJ1-1|TRBV30
CAWSVRETAAINTEAFF
>TRBJ2-1|TRBV7-9
CASSSAARLADNEQFF
>TRBJ2-7|TRBV25-1
CASSGYRQDSYEQYF
>TRBJ1-4|TRBV7-2
CASSIQDEKLFF
>TRBJ2-7|TRBV5-1
CASSLGQGVHEQYF
>TRBJ1-2|TRBV4-2
CASSQEGGANHGYTF
>TRBJ1-2|TRBV2
CASSEAHRGYGYTF
>TRBJ2-5|TRBV11-1
CASSLDTSGRAVQTQYF
>TRBJ1-6|TRBV9
CASSVSGGNSPLHF
>TRBJ1-2|TRBV5-1
CASSLPTVNYGYTF
>TRBJ1-5|TRBV5-1
CASSLGRDQPQHF
>TRBJ1-4|TRBV7-2
CASRRQDGTNEKLFF
>TRBJ2-7|TRBV11-1
CASSLTNYEQYF
>TRBJ2-7|TRBV19
CASDSDGGEQYF
>TRBJ2-6|TRBV5-1
CASSLMPGRDPTGANVLTF
>TRBJ2-1|TRBV4-2
CASSLLAGGYNEQFF
>TRBJ2-3|TRBV15
CATSLSTDTQYF